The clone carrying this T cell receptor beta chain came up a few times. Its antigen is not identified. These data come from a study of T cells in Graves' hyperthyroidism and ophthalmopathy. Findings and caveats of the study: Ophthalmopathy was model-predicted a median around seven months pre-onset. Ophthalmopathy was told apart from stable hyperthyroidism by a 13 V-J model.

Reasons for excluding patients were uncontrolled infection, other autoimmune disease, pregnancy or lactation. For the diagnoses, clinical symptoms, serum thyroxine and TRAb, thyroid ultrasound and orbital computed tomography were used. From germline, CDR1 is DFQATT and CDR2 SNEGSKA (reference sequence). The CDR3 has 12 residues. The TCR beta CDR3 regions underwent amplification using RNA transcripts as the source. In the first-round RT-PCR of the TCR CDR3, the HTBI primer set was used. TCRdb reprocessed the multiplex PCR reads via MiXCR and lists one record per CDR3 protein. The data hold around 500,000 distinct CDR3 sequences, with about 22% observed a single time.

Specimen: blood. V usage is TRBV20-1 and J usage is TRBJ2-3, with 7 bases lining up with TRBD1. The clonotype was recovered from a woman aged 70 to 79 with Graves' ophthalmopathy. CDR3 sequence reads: CSPGQTTDTQYF. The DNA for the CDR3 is TGCAGCCCGGGACAGACCACAGATACGCAGTATTTT.